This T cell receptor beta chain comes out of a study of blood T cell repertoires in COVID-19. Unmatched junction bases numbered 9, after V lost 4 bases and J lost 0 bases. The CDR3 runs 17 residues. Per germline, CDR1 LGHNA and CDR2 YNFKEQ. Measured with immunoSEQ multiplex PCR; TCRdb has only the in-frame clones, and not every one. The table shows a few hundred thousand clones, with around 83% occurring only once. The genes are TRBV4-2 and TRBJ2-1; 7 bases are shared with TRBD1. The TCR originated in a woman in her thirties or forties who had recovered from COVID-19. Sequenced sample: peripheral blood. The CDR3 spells CASSPTDRPSSYNEQFF. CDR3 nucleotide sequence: TGTGCCAGCAGCCCGACGGACAGGCCAAGCTCCTACAATGAGCAGTTCTTC.